This TCR beta chain was recorded in a study of blood T cell repertoires in COVID-19. In the study overall: Sources were T cells, B-cell-depleted T cells, or PBMCs; the material itself was cDNA or gDNA.

The V and J ends lost 2 bases and 2 bases, in that order; junction bases with no gene match: 5. The CDR3 loop spans 15 amino acids. Germline CDR1 and CDR2: MNHEY and SVGEGT. Participants were aged about 18 to 100 years, lived in roughly 25 US areas, and enrolled virtually. A COVID-19 case was met by exposed participants within 2 weeks before study entry. This clone was counted a few times. Authors' processing steps: The assay estimated nucleated cells by amplifying reference gene primers. The data were produced by immunoSEQ multiplex PCR, yet TCRdb's version contains in-frame clones alone and is incomplete. V and J calls and clone size follow that table, whereas D and trimming were derived from the DNA. The sample comprises 150,000 to 200,000 clones, approximately 80% of which are singletons, and over 4% rests with the top ten.

The source of this sequence is a man between 70 and 80 years old who had been exposed to COVID-19. This chain links TRBV6-2 or TRBV6-3 with TRBJ2-7, with 8 nucleotides matching TRBD1. The material sequenced was PBMCs or T cells enriched from blood (not recorded which). In DNA form, the CDR3 reads TGTGCCAGCAGTTACGGGACAGGAGGACCCTACGAGCAGTACTTC. This translates into CASSYGTGGPYEQYF.